A selection of T cell receptor beta chains follows, all from one sample in a study of a mutant IDH1 vaccine in newly diagnosed glioma. These receptors have no identified antigens. Using immunoSEQ multiplex PCR, the repertoire was profiled, and TCRdb retains in-frame clones only, with some absent. The sample gives 50,000 to 70,000 clones, over 70% of which show up once; more than 1.1% is in the top ten. The specimen was PBMCs, collected from a glioma patient whose treatment included an IDH1 peptide vaccine. The receptors were sampled from a man aged 40-55 years with glioma. Each CDR3 is given with its conserved first and last residue. Fields, in order: D gene, V gene, clone size, J gene, CDR3 DNA, CDR3 protein. A D gene is named only where the DNA matches it firmly. Not every row has a clone size; where given, it reads once, few, many or a size class.

NA	TRBV6-6	NA	TRBJ2-1	TGTGCCAGCAGTTACTCGGCCCGGGCGGGATATGGTGAGCAGTTCTTC	CASSYSARAGYGEQFF
NA	TRBV10-3	NA	TRBJ2-7	TGTGCCATCAGTGAGCCCCGGTACGAGCAGTACTTC	CAISEPRYEQYF
TRBD1	TRBV6-5	NA	TRBJ2-3	TGTGCCAGCCATAATAGGGGGCCCACAGATACGCAGTATTTT	CASHNRGPTDTQYF
TRBD2	TRBV5-1	NA	TRBJ2-1	TGCGCCAGCAGCTTCGGGACTAGCGGTGAGCAGTTCTTC	CASSFGTSGEQFF
NA	TRBV4-1	NA	TRBJ2-2	TGCGCCAGCAGCCAAGGGGAAGACTGGGTCGGGGAGCTGTTTTTT	CASSQGEDWVGELFF
TRBD2	TRBV4-1	NA	TRBJ2-5	TGCGCCAGCAGCCTCACTAGCGGGAGTGAGACCCAGTACTTC	CASSLTSGSETQYF
NA	TRBV2	NA	TRBJ2-2	TGTGCCAGTTATCGAGGGACGACGGCGAACACCGGGGAGCTGTTTTTT	CASYRGTTANTGELFF
TRBD1	TRBV7-7	once	TRBJ2-7	TGTGCCACTAAAAGGGACAGGAGCTCCTACGAGCAGTACTTC	CATKRDRSSYEQYF
NA	TRBV19	NA	TRBJ2-5	TGTGCCAGTAGTATACAGGGGGGGAAAGAGACCCAGTACTTC	CASSIQGGKETQYF
TRBD1	TRBV19	few	TRBJ1-5	TGTGCCAGTAGTCCACAGGGACAGGTTAATCAGCCCCAGCATTTT	CASSPQGQVNQPQHF
NA	TRBV5-6	NA	TRBJ2-2	TGTGCCAGCAGCTTGACCGGGGGCGAAACCGGGGAGCTGTTTTTT	CASSLTGGETGELFF
NA	TRBV9	once	TRBJ2-1	TGTGCCAGCAGCGTAGCCGCGAAAAACAATGAGCAGTTCTTC	CASSVAAKNNEQFF
NA	TRBV7-2	once	TRBJ2-3	TGTGCCAGCAGCTCTGCCCTTCGGACTACAGATACGCAGTATTTT	CASSSALRTTDTQYF
TRBD1	TRBV10-3	NA	TRBJ1-2	TGTGCCATCAGGCCCACAGGGGGCGCGTTAGATGGCTACACCTTC	CAIRPTGGALDGYTF
NA	TRBV11-2	NA	TRBJ1-1	TGTGCCAGCAGCTCCCCGGACAGACTGAACACTGAAGCTTTCTTT	CASSSPDRLNTEAFF
NA	TRBV19	few	TRBJ1-1	TGTGCCAGTAATCAGGGGAACACTGAAGCTTTCTTT	CASNQGNTEAFF